This TCR beta chain derives from a study of T cell repertoires in cytomegalovirus infection. Study summary: The public TCR beta signatures pointed to both CMV infection and matching HLA type.

Study conclusions and caveats: Totalled public TCR beta family frequency picked out people who carried CMV plus the relevant HLA. The ex vivo response showed dominance by HLA-C-restricted CMV-specific TCR beta clonotypes.

This clonotype was picked up a small number of times. Its matching antigen is unknown. TCRdb processed the reads anew with MiXCR; each CDR3 protein has one entry. The data show 150,000 to 200,000 distinct CDR3 sequences, 15% to 20% seen once. This CDR3 contains 15 residues. V was clipped by 1 base and J by 2 bases, with 12 bases between them. The germline V gene has CDR1 MNHEY and CDR2 SVGAGI. Sequencing input: PBMCs. V and J are TRBV6-5 and TRBJ2-7; D unclear. This TCR derives from a human donor in good health (CMV status not recorded). Some clones in this sample may be carry-over from other donors' samples. CDR3 amino acids: CASSYYESSTYEQYF. The DNA for the CDR3 is TGTGCCAGCAGTTACTACGAAAGTTCGACCTACGAGCAGTACTTC.